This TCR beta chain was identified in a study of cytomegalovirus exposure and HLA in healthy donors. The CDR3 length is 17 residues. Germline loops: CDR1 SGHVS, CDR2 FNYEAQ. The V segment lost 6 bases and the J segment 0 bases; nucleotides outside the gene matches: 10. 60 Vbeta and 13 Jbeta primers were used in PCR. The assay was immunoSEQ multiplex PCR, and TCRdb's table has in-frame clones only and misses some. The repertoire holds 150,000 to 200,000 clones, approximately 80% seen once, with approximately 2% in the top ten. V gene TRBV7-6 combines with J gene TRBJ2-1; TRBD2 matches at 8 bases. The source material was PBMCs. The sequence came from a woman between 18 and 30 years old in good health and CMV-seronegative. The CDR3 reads CASSQTSGPSSYNEQFF. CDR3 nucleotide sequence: TGTGCCAGCAGTCAAACTAGCGGCCCGAGCTCCTACAATGAGCAGTTCTTC.